A selection of T cell receptor beta chains follows, all from one sample in a study of monozygotic twins with inflammatory bowel disease. Using the 5' RACE reads, TCRdb records one entry per CDR3 protein without DNA. This sample contains fewer than 550,000 distinct CDR3 sequences. The sequenced sample was blood. The receptors were sampled from a human donor with ulcerative colitis or Crohn's disease, or a healthy co-twin of an affected twin (not recorded which). CDR3s include the opening cysteine and the closing phenylalanine or tryptophan.

>TRBV5-1|TRBJ2-1
CASRSDRVYEQFF
>TRBV19|TRBJ2-2
CASRLTGFTGELFF
>TRBV7-9|TRBJ2-3
CASSLEGGTRTTDTQYF
>TRBV4-1|TRBJ2-5
CASSQDRVGRAGETQYF
>TRBV6-6|TRBJ1-1
CAARRGLNTEAFF
>TRBV5-1|TRBJ2-7
CASSPVQGPRDYEQYF
>TRBV19|TRBJ2-1
CASSPGTRRYNEQFF
>TRBV14|TRBJ2-1
CASSRHHEQFF
>TRBV7-7|TRBJ1-5
CASSRGVGQPQHF
>TRBV12-3/TRBV12-4|TRBJ1-2
CASTPSHPWGYTF
>TRBV6-5|TRBJ1-2
CASTSGGGVYTF
>TRBV18|TRBJ1-1
CASSGQLNTEAFF
>TRBV29-1|TRBJ2-3
CSSQGTIDTQYF
>TRBV25-1|TRBJ1-6
CASSESPDRGEFNSPLHF
>TRBV20-1|TRBJ2-7
CSATLAGGTYEQYF
>TRBV28|TRBJ2-7
CASSSRRTSGSYEQYF
>TRBV4-3|TRBJ2-3
CASSQGVAGTDTQYF
>TRBV19|TRBJ1-1
CASNSPNTEAFF
>TRBV20-1|TRBJ2-1
CSARDYDEQFF
>TRBV12-3/TRBV12-4|TRBJ1-1
CASSFGGAVNTEAFF
>TRBV29-1|TRBJ2-2
CSVSDWQLNTGELFF
>TRBV25-1|TRBJ2-3
CASSERDTQYF
>TRBV6-2/TRBV6-3|TRBJ2-2
CAITTLAGAKTGELFF
>TRBV27|TRBJ2-7
CASSSHSGGQYEQYF